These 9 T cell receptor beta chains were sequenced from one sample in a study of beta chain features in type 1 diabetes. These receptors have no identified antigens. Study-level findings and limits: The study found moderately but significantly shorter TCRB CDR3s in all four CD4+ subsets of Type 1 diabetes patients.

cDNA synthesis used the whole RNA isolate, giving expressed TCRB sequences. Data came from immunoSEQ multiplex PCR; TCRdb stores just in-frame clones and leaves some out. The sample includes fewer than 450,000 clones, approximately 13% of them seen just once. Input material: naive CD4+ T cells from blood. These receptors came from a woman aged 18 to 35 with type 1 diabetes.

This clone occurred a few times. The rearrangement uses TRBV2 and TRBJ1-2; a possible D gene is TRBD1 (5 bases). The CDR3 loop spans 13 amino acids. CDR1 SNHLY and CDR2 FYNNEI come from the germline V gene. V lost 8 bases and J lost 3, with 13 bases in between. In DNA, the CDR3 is TGTGCCAGCCGGAGCGACAGTCACTATGGCTACACCTTC. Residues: CASRSDSHYGYTF. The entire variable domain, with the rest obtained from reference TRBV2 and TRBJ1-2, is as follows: EPEVTQTPSHQVTQMGQEVILRCVPISNHLYFYWYRQILGQKVEFLVSFYNNEISEKSEIFDDQFSVERPDGSNFTLKIRSTKLEDSAMYFCASRSDSHYGYTFGSGTRLTVV.

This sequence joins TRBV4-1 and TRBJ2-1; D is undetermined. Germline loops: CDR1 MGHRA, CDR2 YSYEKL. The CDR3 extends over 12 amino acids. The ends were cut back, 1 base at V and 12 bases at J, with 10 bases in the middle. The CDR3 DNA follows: TGCGCCAGCAGCCAAGCTGAGGTCCTGCAGTTCTTC. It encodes CASSQAEVLQFF.

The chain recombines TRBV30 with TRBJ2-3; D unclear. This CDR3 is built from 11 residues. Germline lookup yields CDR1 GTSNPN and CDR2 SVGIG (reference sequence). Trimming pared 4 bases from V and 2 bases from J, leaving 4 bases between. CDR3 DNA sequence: TGTGCCTGGACGTACACAGATACGCAGTATTTT. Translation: CAWTYTDTQYF.

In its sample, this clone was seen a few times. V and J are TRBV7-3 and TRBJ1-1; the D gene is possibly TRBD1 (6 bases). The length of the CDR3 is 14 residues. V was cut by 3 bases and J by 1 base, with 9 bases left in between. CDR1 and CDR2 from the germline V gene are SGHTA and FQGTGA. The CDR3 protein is CASSLGAGNTEAFF. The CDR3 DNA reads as TGTGCCAGCAGCTTGGGGGCGGGGAACACTGAAGCTTTCTTT.

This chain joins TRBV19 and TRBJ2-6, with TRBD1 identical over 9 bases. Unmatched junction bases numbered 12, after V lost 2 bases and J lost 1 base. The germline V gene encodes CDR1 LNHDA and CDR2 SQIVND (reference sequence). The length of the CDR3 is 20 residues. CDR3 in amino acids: CASSITPHRGRESGANVLTF. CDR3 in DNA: TGTGCCAGTAGTATAACCCCTCACAGGGGGCGTGAGTCTGGGGCCAACGTCCTGACTTTC.

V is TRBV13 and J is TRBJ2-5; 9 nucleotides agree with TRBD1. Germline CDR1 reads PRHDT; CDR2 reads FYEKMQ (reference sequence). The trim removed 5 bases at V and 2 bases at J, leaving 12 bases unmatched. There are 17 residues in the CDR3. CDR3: CASSRPPGQGQQETQYF. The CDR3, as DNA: TGTGCCAGCAGCCGACCCCCGGGACAGGGCCAACAAGAGACCCAGTACTTC.

The CDR3 loop reads CASSPSRLAGYNEQFF. The DNA of the CDR3 is TGTGCCAGCAGCCCGTCAAGACTAGCGGGATACAATGAGCAGTTCTTC. The chain is built from TRBV21-1 and TRBJ2-1; the table's D call, TRBD2, was not checked against the DNA. TRBV21-1 has pseudogene status. The CDR3 runs 16 residues.

The CDR3 DNA follows: TGTGCCAGCAGCGTCCAGTTGAACACCGGGGAGCTGTTTTTT. Its translation: CASSVQLNTGELFF. The chain joins TRBV9 to TRBJ2-2; unclear D gene. The CDR3 loop spans 14 amino acids. With 2 bases removed from V and 1 base from J, the gap between germline ends came to 6 bases. CDR1 and CDR2 (germline): SGDLS, YYNGEE.

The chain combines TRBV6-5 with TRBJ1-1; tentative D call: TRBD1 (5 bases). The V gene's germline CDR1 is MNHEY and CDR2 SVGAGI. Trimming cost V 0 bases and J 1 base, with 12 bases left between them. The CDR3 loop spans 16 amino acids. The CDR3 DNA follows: TGTGCCAGCAGTTACTCGATCGGCACAGGGAACACTGAAGCTTTCTTT. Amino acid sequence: CASSYSIGTGNTEAFF.